This TCR beta chain was recorded in a study of shared clonotypes between healthy human individuals. HIV-negative, healthy adults without recent acute infections or vaccinations were the donors. Over several immunoSEQ plates, each subset's genomic DNA was distributed in even portions. Clones were read by immunoSEQ multiplex PCR, and TCRdb kept only the in-frame ones, dropping some. The table shows some 2 million clones, with over 85% occurring only once. Points on this clone: Its antigen is currently unknown.

Study-wide points: Sampling used blood alone; tissue repertoires probably differ.

This CDR3 region has 15 residues. CDR1 MNHEY and CDR2 SMNVEV come from the germline V gene (reference sequence). The J segment lost 3 bases and the V segment lost 5 bases, leaving 7 bases of the junction unmatched. The rearrangement joins TRBV27 to TRBJ1-5; TRBD1 aligns across 7 bases. The origin of this receptor is a man between 18 and 29 years old in good health. The sequenced sample consisted of naive CD4+ T cells sorted from blood. Subset of the sample: CD45RA+ positively selected. This chain's CDR3 is CASSHKGAHNQPQHF. In DNA form, the CDR3 reads TGTGCCAGCAGTCATAAGGGGGCTCACAATCAGCCCCAGCATTTT.